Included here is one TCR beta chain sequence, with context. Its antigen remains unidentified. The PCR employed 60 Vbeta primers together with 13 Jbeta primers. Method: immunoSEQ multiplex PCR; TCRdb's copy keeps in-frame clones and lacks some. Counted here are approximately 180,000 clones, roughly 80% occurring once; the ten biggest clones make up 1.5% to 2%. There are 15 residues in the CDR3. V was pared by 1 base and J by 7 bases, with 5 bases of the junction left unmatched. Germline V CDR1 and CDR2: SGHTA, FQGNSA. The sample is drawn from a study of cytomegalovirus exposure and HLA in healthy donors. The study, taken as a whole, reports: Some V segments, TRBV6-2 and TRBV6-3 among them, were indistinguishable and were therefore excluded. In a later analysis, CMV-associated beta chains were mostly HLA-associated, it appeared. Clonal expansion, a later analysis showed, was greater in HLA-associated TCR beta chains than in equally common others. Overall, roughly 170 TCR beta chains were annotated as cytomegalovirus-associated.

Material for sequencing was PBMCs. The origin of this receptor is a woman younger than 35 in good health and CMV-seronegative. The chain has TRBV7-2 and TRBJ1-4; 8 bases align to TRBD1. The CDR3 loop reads CASSLERTGSEKLFF. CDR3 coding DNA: TGTGCCAGCAGCTTAGAGAGGACAGGGAGTGAAAAACTGTTTTTT.